This T cell receptor (beta chain) was identified during a study of T-cell reconstitution after alpha-beta-depleted transplantation in children. The authors prepared the TCRbeta library with unique molecular identifiers. TCRdb analysed the PCR reads with MiXCR anew, one entry per CDR3 protein. The sample has approximately 82,000 distinct CDR3 sequences; around 16% are singletons. About this clonotype: Its antigen remains unknown.

Findings of the study overall: Alpha-beta T cells present about two months after transplant were reported to originate from several hundred expanded graft clones.

After removal of 4 bases from V and 0 bases from J, the junction contained 8 bases not matched to a gene. Germline values: CDR1 SGHRS, CDR2 YFSETQ. This CDR3 is built from 18 residues. The source of this sequence is a male patient under 10 years old who had a stem cell transplant for acute lymphoblastic leukemia, so the T cells may come from the graft donor. The sample here was PBMCs, mostly from graft donor cells, taken 180 days after TCRalphabeta/CD19-depleted stem cell transplant. The rearrangement links TRBV5-1 to TRBJ2-5, with 14 bases matching TRBD2. Here the CDR3 reads CASSPGTSGGLYQETQYF. The CDR3 DNA is TGCGCCAGCAGCCCCGGGACTAGCGGGGGTCTGTACCAAGAGACCCAGTACTTC. Drawing the rest from reference TRBV5-1 and TRBJ2-5, the complete variable domain is KAGVTQTPRYLIKTRGQQVTLSCSPISGHRSVSWYQQTPGQGLQFLFEYFSETQRNKGNFPGRFSGRQFSNSRSEMNVSTLELGDSALYLCASSPGTSGGLYQETQYFGPGTRLLVL.